The clone carrying this T cell receptor beta chain was counted ten times or more. The antigen remains unidentified. The data belong to a study of early T cells in non-severe SARS-CoV-2 infection. Study-level results: Anti-spike CD8 responses were favored in VDJdb matching, and private and CD4 specificities were missed.

Individual cDNA molecules received unique molecular identifiers during library preparation. Each CDR3 protein is one row after TCRdb ran MiXCR on the 5' RACE reads. Of about 27,000 distinct CDR3 sequences detected, 4% to 6% appear once; the ten largest clones hold 3% to 4.5%. This TCR was sampled from an adult who was a healthcare worker with PCR-confirmed SARS-CoV-2 infection or an uninfected control (not recorded which). What was sequenced was whole blood.

The CDR3 nucleotides are TGTGCCAGCAGCCAACGGCAGGGGAGGGAAAAACTGTTTTTT. Amino acid sequence: CASSQRQGREKLFF. The chain has TRBV3-1 and TRBJ1-4; D is possibly TRBD1 (6 bases). The CDR3 is made up of 14 amino acids. V was shortened by 2 bases and J by 8 bases, with 12 bases between the two germline ends. The V gene's germline CDR1 is LGHDT and CDR2 YNNKEL (reference sequence).